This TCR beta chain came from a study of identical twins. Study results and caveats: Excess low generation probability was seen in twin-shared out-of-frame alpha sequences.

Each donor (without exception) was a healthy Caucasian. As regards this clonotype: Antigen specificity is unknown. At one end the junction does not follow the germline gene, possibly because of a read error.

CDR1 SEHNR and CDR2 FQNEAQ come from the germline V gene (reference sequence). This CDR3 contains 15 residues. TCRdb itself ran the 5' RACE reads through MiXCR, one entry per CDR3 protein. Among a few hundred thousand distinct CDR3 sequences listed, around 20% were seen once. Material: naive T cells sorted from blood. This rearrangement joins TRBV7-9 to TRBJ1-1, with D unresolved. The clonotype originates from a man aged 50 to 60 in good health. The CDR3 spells CASSLDAAMNTEDFF. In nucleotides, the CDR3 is TGTGCCAGCAGCTTAGATGCAGCCATGAACACTGAAGATTTCTTT.